This TCR beta chain emerged from a study of shared clonotypes between healthy human individuals. Some clones are missing from TCRdb's copy, which holds only in-frame ones; the method was immunoSEQ multiplex PCR. The sample has about 2.4 million clones, under 95% seen once; the top ten hold roughly 0.39%. A word on this clone: The antigen remains undetermined.

Study results and limitations: Larger estimated richness was generally seen in naive subsets than in memory subsets. Shared across several donors were 5% to 6% of the naive CD4 clonotypes. Investigators collected only blood, and repertoires in tissues likely differ.

CDR1 and CDR2 (germline): SGHRS, YFSETQ. Trimming cost V 3 bases and J 0 bases, with 12 bases left between them. CDR3 length: 16 amino acids. CD45RA-negative memory and CD45RA+ naive subsets were split from the CD4+ cells. This chain uses TRBV5-1 with TRBJ1-4; no definite D call. Material for sequencing was naive CD4+ T cells from PBMCs. Subset given: CD45RA+ positively selected. This clonotype was sampled from a man aged 18 to 29 in good health. Some clones in this sample may be carry-over from other donors' samples. The CDR3 DNA reads as TGCGCCAGCAGCTGGGGAGACGGTGCAACTAATGAAAAACTGTTTTTT. Its translation: CASSWGDGATNEKLFF.